This T cell receptor beta chain was sequenced for a study of cytotoxic CD8 clonotypes in ibrutinib-treated CLL. The study, taken as a whole, reports: Treatment saw public clonotypes, which were uncommon, either contract or stay stable. Clonality grew at ibrutinib response; at progression, it decreased back toward baseline.

This CDR3 spans 15 amino acids. The junction had 4 bases not matched to a gene; V was cut back by 2 bases and J by 2 bases. The V gene's germline CDR1 is SEHNR and CDR2 FQNEAQ (reference sequence). Of note for this clone: Antigen specificity is unknown.

The method was immunoSEQ multiplex PCR; TCRdb's version includes in-frame clones alone and lacks a portion of them. The table lists some 200,000 clones, 70% to 75% of them singletons. The sequence was obtained from a human donor with chronic lymphocytic leukemia. The genes are TRBV7-9 and TRBJ1-2; 8 nucleotides agree with TRBD1. The material sequenced was PBMCs, taken after 12 months of ibrutinib treatment. The CDR3 is CASSLLGTGNYGYTF. CDR3 bases: TGTGCCAGCAGCTTATTGGGGACAGGAAACTATGGCTACACCTTC.